Below are 10 T cell receptor beta chains sequenced from a single sample in a study of T cell responses to AZD1222 COVID-19 vaccine. Clones were read by immunoSEQ multiplex PCR, and TCRdb kept only the in-frame ones, dropping some. The sample consists of roughly 100,000 clones, 70% to 90% of them appearing once. Here the sequenced sample was peripheral blood, taken on day 0 of AZD1222 vaccination. Receptors were obtained from an adult in good health.

The chain uses TRBV2 and TRBJ2-7; 7 nucleotides agree with TRBD1. CDR1 and CDR2 (germline): SNHLY, FYNNEI. The CDR3 extends over 14 amino acids. Germline trimming cut 4 bases from V and 0 bases from J; bases unmatched to any gene: 3. Here the CDR3 reads CASSVWTGSYEQYF. The CDR3 DNA sequence: TGTGCCAGCAGTGTGTGGACAGGCTCCTACGAGCAGTACTTC.

The CDR3 loop reads CASSFSDRTNYGYTF. In DNA, the CDR3 is TGTGCCAGCAGTTTTTCGGACAGGACTAACTATGGCTACACCTTC. This chain links TRBV28 with TRBJ1-2; the match to TRBD1 covers 7 bases. The CDR3 has 15 amino acids. V was clipped by 3 bases and J by 0 bases; unmatched bases: 4. Germline V gene data show CDR1 as MDHEN and CDR2 as SYDVKM.

With respect to this clone: Here the CDR3 omits its conserved ending phenylalanine or tryptophan, so a read error is the likely source. The DNA is omitted, as the CDR3 cannot be located on it reliably, and the CDR3 follows TCRdb's listing. The V gene is TRBV20-1, the J gene TRBJ2-7. From its first to its last residue, the CDR3 has 8 amino acids. Germline V gene data show CDR1 as DFQATT and CDR2 as SNEGSKA (reference sequence). CDR3 residues: CSSGTPAL.

In this sample, this clone turned up a few times. The CDR3 reads CASSRGGLNEQFF. The CDR3 DNA reads as TGTGCCAGCAGCCGGGGGGGCCTCAATGAGCAGTTCTTC. V gene TRBV4-2 combines with J gene TRBJ2-1; weak D call: TRBD2 (7 bases). Germline V CDR1 and CDR2: LGHNA, YNFKEQ. Between the trimmed V and J ends, which lost 4 bases and 6 bases, there was a span of 10 bases. This CDR3 comprises 13 residues.

CDR3 loop: CASMPGGYEQYF. The DNA for the CDR3 is TGTGCCAGCATGCCAGGGGGCTACGAGCAGTACTTC. The chain is built from TRBV6-5 and TRBJ2-7; 7 bases map to TRBD1. This CDR3 has 12 amino acids. Germline V gene data show CDR1 as MNHEY and CDR2 as SVGAGI. V was pared by 7 bases and J by 3 bases, with 3 bases of the junction left unmatched.

The J gene is TRBJ1-2, the V gene TRBV6-5; TRBD1 matches at 7 bases. Trimming took 5 bases from V and 3 from J; bases not matched to a gene: 6. Germline assignment: CDR1 MNHEY and CDR2 SVGAGI. This CDR3 comprises 14 residues. The CDR3 DNA sequence: TGTGCCAGCAGTCGACAGGGAAGTGACTATGGCTACACCTTC. It yields the protein CASSRQGSDYGYTF.

This chain uses TRBV9 with TRBJ1-2, with D possibly being TRBD1 (6 bases). CDR1 and CDR2 from the germline V gene are SGDLS and YYNGEE. Trimming took 4 bases from V and 4 from J, leaving 17 bases between them. The CDR3 has 15 amino acids. The CDR3 nucleotides are TGTGCCAGCAGCCCATACGGACAGACGTCCTATGGCTACACCTTC. This encodes CASSPYGQTSYGYTF.

This clone appeared a few times. This CDR3 is CASSERGRNEQFF. CDR3 DNA sequence: TGTGCCAGCAGTGAACGGGGGCGGAATGAGCAGTTCTTC. The genes are TRBV6-1 and TRBJ2-1, with D perhaps assigned TRBD1 or TRBD2 (6 bases each). CDR3 length: 13 amino acids. Trimming stripped 2 bases from V and 7 bases from J, with 9 bases between. From germline, CDR1 is MNHNS and CDR2 SASEGT.

The CDR3 nucleotides read TGTGCCAGCAGCTCCGACAGAAACACCGGGGAGCTGTTTTTT. Translation gives CASSSDRNTGELFF. J is TRBJ2-2 and V is TRBV7-9; D may be TRBD1 (5 bases). The V gene's germline CDR1 is SEHNR and CDR2 FQNEAQ (reference sequence). There are 14 residues in the CDR3. V gave up 4 bases and J gave up 2 bases, with 8 bases separating them.

The CDR3 coding sequence is TGTGCCAGTAGTATTAGGTCAGGAAACTATGGCTACACCTTC. Translated: CASSIRSGNYGYTF. V and J are TRBV19 and TRBJ1-2; D unclear. CDR3 length: 14 residues. Trimming pared 3 bases from V and 2 bases from J, leaving 10 bases between. CDR1 and CDR2 (germline): LNHDA, SQIVND (reference sequence).